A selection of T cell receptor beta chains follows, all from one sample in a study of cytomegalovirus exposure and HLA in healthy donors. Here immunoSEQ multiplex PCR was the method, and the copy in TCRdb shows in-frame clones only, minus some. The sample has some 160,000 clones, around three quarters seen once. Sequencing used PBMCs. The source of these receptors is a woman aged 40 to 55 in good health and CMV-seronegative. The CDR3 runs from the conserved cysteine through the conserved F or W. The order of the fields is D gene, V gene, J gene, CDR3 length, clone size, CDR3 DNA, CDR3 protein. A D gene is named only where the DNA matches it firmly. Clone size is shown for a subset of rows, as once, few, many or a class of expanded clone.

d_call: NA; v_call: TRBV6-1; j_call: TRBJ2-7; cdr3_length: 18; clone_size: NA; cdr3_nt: TGTGCCAGCAGTGAAGCCTTACTAGGACTCGGGGTGGTCCACGAGCAGTACTTC; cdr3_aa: CASSEALLGLGVVHEQYF
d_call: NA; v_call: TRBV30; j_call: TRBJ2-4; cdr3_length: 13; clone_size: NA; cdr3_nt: TGTGCCTGGCAGGGCCTAGCCAAAAACATTCAGTACTTC; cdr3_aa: CAWQGLAKNIQYF
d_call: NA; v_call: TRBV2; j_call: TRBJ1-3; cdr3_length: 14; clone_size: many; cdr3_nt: TGTGCCAGCATGAAGGGGACATCTGGAAACACCATATATTTT; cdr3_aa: CASMKGTSGNTIYF
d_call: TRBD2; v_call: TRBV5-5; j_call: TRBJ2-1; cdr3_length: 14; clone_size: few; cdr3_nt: TGTGCCAGCAGCCCAATGACTAGCACCAATGAGCAGTTCTTC; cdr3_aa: CASSPMTSTNEQFF
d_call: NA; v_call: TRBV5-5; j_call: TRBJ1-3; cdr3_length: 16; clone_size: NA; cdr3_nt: TGTGCCAGCAGCTCGACAGGTCCGAGCTCTGGAAACACCATATATTTT; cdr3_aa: CASSSTGPSSGNTIYF
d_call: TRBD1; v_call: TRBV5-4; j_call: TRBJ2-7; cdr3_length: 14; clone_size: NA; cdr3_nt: TGTGCCAGCAGCAGGGACAGGTTTTTGGGGGAGCAGTACTTC; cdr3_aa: CASSRDRFLGEQYF
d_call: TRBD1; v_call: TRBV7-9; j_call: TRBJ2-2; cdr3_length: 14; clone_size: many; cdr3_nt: TGTGCCAGCAGGTCGACAGGGGGCACCGGGGAGCTGTTTTTT; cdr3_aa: CASRSTGGTGELFF
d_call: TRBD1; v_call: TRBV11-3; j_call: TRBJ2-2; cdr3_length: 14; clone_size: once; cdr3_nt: TGTGCCAGCAGATCGTCAGGGGGAACCGGGGAGCTGTTTTTT; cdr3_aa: CASRSSGGTGELFF
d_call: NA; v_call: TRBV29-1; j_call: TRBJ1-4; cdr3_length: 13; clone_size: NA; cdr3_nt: TGCAGCGTTGCCGGACATCAGGCTGAAAAACTGTTTTTT; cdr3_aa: CSVAGHQAEKLFF
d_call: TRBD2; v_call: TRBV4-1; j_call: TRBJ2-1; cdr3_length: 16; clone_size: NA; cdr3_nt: TGCGCCAGCAGCCATTGGAGCGGGGGGGCCTACAATGAGCAGTTCTTC; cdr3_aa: CASSHWSGGAYNEQFF
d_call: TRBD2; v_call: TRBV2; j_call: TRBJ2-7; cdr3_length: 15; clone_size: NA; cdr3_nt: TGTGCCAGCAGTGCTAGGGTAGCGGGGGGTGGAGAGCAGTACTTC; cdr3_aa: CASSARVAGGGEQYF
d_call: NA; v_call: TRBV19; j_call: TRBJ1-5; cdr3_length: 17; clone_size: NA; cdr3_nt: TGTGCCAGTAGGTCGAAACTATCCAGCCTTAGCAATCAGCCCCAGCATTTT; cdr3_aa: CASRSKLSSLSNQPQHF
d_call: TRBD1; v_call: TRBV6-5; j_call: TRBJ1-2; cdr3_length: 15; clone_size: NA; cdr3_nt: TGTGCCAGCAGTTCGACCGGACAGGGGTACTATGGCTACACCTTC; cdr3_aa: CASSSTGQGYYGYTF
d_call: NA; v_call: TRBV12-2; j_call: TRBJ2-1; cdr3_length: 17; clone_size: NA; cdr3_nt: TGTGCAAGTCGCTTAGCGCGTCCAGGGCCAGGGGACAATGAGCAGTTCTTC; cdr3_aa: CASRLARPGPGDNEQFF
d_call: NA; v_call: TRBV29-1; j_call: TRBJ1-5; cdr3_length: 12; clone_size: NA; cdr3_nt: TGCAGCGTTGGCGGGTCGAATCAGCCCCAGCATTTT; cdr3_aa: CSVGGSNQPQHF
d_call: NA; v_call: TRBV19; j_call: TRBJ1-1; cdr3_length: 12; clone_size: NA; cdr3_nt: TGTGCCAGTCGGCGGCGGGACACTGAAGCTTTCTTT; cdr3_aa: CASRRRDTEAFF
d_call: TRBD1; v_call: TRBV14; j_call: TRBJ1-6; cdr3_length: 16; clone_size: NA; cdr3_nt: TGTGCCAGCAGCTATGTACCGGGACAGGAGGATTCACCCCTCCACTTT; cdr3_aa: CASSYVPGQEDSPLHF
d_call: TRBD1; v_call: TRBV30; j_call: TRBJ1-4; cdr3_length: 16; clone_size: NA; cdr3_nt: TGTGCCTGGAGTCCGGACAGGTTGGAGACTAATGAAAAACTGTTTTTT; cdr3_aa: CAWSPDRLETNEKLFF
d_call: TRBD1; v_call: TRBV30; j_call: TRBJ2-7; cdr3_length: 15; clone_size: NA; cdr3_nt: TGTGCCTGGAGTGTTCGTGGGACAGCCCAGGACGAGCAGTACTTC; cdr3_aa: CAWSVRGTAQDEQYF
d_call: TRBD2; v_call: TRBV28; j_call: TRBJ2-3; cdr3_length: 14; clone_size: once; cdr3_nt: TGTGCCAGCATAGGGCTAGCGGGGGGATATACGCAGTATTTT; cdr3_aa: CASIGLAGGYTQYF
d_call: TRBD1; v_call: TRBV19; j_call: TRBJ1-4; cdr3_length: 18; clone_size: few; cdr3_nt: TGTGCCAGTAGAACCTCAGAGGGAGCAGGGGGCCTTATTGAAAAACTGTTTTTT; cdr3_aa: CASRTSEGAGGLIEKLFF
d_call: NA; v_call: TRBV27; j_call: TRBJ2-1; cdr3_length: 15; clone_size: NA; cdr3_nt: TGTGCCAGCAGGGGGGAGGTGGGCCCCTACAATGAGCAGTTCTTC; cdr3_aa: CASRGEVGPYNEQFF
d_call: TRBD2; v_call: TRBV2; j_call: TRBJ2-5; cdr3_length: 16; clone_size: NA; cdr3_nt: TGTGCCAGCAGGAAACTAGCGGGTCCCGCTCAAGAGACCCAGTACTTC; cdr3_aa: CASRKLAGPAQETQYF
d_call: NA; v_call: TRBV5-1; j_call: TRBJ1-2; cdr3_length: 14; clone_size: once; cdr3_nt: TGCGCCAGCAGCGCGAAAACAGGGAACTATGGCTACACCTTC; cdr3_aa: CASSAKTGNYGYTF
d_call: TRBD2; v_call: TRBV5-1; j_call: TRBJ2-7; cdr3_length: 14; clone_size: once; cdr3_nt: TGCGCCAGTACAAGCGGGAGCTTCACCTACGAGCAGTACTTC; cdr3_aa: CASTSGSFTYEQYF
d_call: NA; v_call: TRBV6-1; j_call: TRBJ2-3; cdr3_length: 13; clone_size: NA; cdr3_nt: TGTGCCAGCAGTTGGAGGGAGGCAGATACGCAGTATTTT; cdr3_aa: CASSWREADTQYF
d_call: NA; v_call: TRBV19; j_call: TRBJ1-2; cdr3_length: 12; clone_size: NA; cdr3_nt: TGTGCCAGTAGTCAGGACAGATATGGCTACACCTTC; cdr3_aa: CASSQDRYGYTF
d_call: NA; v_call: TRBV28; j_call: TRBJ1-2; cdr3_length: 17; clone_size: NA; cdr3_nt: TGTGCCAGCAGTTCCCCAGGGATACCACTTGGAAAGGGCGGCTACACCTTC; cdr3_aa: CASSSPGIPLGKGGYTF
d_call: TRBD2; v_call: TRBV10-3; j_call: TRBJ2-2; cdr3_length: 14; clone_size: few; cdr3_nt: TGTGCCCTAAGCACAAGCGGGAGCCCCGGGGAGCTGTTTTTT; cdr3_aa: CALSTSGSPGELFF
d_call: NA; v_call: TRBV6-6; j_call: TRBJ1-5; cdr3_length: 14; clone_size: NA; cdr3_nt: TGTGCCAGCAGTTATGACGGTGGGCAACAGCCCCAGCATTTT; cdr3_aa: CASSYDGGQQPQHF
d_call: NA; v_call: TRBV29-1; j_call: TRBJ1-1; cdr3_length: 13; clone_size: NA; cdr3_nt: TGCAGCCCTGGACAGCCAAGCAGCACTGAAGCTTTCTTT; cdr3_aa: CSPGQPSSTEAFF
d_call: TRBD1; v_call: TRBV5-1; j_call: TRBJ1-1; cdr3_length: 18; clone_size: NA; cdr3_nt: TGCGCCAGCAGAACAAAACTGGGACAGGGGGCACCAAACACTGAAGCTTTCTTT; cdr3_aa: CASRTKLGQGAPNTEAFF
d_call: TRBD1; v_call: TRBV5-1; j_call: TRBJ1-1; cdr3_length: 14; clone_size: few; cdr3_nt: TGCGCCAGCAGCACAACGACAGGGGGACCTGAAGCTTTCTTT; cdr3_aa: CASSTTTGGPEAFF
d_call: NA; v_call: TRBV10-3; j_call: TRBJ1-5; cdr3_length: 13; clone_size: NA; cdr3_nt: TGTGCCATCACAGGGAATAGCAATCAGCCCCAGCATTTT; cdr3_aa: CAITGNSNQPQHF
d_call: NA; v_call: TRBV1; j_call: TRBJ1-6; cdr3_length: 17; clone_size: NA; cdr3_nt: TGCACCAGCAGCCGCGACAGGATAAGCTCCTATAATTCACCCCTCCACTTT; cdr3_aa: CTSSRDRISSYNSPLHF
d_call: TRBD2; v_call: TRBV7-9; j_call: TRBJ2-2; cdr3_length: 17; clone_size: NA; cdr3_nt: TGTGCCAGCAGGAGCGGGACTAGCGGGGGAAACACCGGGGAGCTGTTTTTT; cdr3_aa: CASRSGTSGGNTGELFF
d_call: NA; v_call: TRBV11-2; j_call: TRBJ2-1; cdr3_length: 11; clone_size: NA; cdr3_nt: TGTGCCAGCAGCTTCGGCAATGAGCAGTTCTTC; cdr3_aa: CASSFGNEQFF
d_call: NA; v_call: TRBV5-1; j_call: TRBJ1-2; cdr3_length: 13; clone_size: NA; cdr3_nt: TGCGCCAGCAGCGCAGGGGAGTTCCTCGGCTACACCTTC; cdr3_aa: CASSAGEFLGYTF
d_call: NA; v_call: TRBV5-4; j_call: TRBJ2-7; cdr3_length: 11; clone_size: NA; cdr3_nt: TGTGCCAGCAGCCTTAGAGGAGAGCAGTACTTC; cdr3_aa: CASSLRGEQYF
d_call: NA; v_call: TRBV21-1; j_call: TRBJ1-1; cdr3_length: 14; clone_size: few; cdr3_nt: TGTGCCAGCAGCAAGGAGGGAGGGAAAACTGAAGCTTTCTTT; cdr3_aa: CASSKEGGKTEAFF
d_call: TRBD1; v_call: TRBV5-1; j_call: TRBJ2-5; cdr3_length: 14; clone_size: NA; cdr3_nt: TGCGCCAGCAGCTCGGGACAGGGGCAAGAGACCCAGTACTTC; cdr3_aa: CASSSGQGQETQYF
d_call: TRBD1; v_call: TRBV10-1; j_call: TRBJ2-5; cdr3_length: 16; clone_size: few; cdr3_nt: TGCGCCAGCAGCCGCGGACAGGGCCCTAAACAAGAGACCCAGTACTTC; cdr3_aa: CASSRGQGPKQETQYF
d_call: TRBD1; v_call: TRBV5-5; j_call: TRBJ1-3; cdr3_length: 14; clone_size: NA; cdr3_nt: TGTGCCAGCGGAGACAGGGCAGGAGGAAACACCATATATTTT; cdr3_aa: CASGDRAGGNTIYF
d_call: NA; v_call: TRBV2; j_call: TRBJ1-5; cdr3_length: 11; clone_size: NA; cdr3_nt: TGTGCCAGCAGATATAATCAGCCCCAGCATTTT; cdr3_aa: CASRYNQPQHF
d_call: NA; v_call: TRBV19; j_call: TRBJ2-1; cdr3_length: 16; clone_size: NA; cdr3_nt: TGTGCCAGTAGTATAGGTGGTATTAGCTCCTACAATGAGCAGTTCTTC; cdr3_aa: CASSIGGISSYNEQFF
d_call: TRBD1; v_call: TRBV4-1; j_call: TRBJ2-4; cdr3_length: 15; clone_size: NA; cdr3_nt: TGCGCCAGCAGCCAAGACGACAGGGTTTCTGGCATTCAGTACTTC; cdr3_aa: CASSQDDRVSGIQYF
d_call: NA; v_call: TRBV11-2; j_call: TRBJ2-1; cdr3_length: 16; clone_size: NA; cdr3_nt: TGTGCCAGCAGCCCAGGGGTAGTGCGCTTAGGCAATGAGCAGTTCTTC; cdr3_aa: CASSPGVVRLGNEQFF
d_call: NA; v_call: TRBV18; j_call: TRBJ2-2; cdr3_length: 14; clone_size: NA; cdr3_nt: TGTGCCAGCTCACGGCGGGACAACACCGGGGAGCTGTTTTTT; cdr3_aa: CASSRRDNTGELFF
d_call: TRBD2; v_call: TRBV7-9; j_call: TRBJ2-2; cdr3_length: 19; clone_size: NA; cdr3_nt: TGTGCCAGCAGCTTAGGCCGCGGGACTAGCGGGATTGTAACCGGGGAGCTGTTTTTT; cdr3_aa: CASSLGRGTSGIVTGELFF
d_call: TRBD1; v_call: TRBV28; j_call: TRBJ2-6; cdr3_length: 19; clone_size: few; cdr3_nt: TGTGCCAGCAAGCCCGCTGGGACAGCTGAATCCTCTGGGGCCAACGTCCTGACTTTC; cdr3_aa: CASKPAGTAESSGANVLTF
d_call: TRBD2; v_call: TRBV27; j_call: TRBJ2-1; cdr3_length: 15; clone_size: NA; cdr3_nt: TGTGCCAGCGGGGGACTAGCGGATTCCTACAATGAGCAGTTCTTC; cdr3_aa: CASGGLADSYNEQFF
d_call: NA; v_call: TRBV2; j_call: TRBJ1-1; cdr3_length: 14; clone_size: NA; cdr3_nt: TGTGCCACCACGAATTTCGGAGGGTACACTGAAGCTTTCTTT; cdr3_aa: CATTNFGGYTEAFF
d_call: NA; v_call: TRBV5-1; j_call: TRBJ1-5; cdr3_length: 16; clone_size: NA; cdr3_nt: TGCGCCAGCAGCTTGCTAGGGGTAGGTAGCAATCAGCCCCAGCATTTT; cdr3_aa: CASSLLGVGSNQPQHF
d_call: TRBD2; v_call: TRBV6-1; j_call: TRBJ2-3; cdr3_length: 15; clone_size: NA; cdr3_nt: TGTGCCAGCTCCGGGACTAGCGGGACCACAGATACGCAGTATTTT; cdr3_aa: CASSGTSGTTDTQYF